Listed below are T cell receptor beta chains from one sample, sequenced in a study of metastatic and nonmetastatic thyroid tumors. TCRdb redid the clone calls on the PCR reads using MiXCR. The data show 24,000 or so clones, with around 20% seen just once and about 4.6% held by the top ten. The sequenced material came from blood. The receptors shown here come from a male donor with papillary thyroid cancer or a benign thyroid nodule (not recorded which). Some clones in this sample may be carry-over from other donors' samples. CDR3s include the opening cysteine and the closing phenylalanine or tryptophan. The D gene is left open where the match is weak. Clone size is given for some rows only: seen once, a few or many times, or a class if the clone is expanded.

.	17	TRBV27	TRBD1	TRBJ1-5	TGTGCCAGCAGCGAATACGGACAGGGGTTTAGCAATCAGCCCCAGCATTTT	CASSEYGQGFSNQPQHF
many	14	TRBV7-9	TRBD2	TRBJ2-1	TGTGCCAGTGTGGAGACTAGCGGGCCGAATGAGCAGTTCTTC	CASVETSGPNEQFF
many	12	TRBV25-1	.	TRBJ1-2	TGTGCCAGCGGTGGGGGGCCCTATGGCTACACCTTC	CASGGGPYGYTF
medium-sized	12	TRBV28	.	TRBJ2-3	TGTGCCAGCAGTGCCCAGACAGATACGCAGTATTTT	CASSAQTDTQYF
few	15	TRBV6-1	.	TRBJ2-2	TGTGCCAGCAGTGTCGAGTACAGGGCGGCCGGGGAGCTGTTTTTT	CASSVEYRAAGELFF
.	16	TRBV5-5	TRBD1	TRBJ2-7	TGTGCCAGCTCCCTGGGAGGGACAGGGTTGTTCTACGAGCAGTACTTC	CASSLGGTGLFYEQYF
medium-sized	13	TRBV7-8	TRBD2	TRBJ2-7	TGTGCCAGCAGCGAGGGCGGGGGCTACGAGCAGTACTTC	CASSEGGGYEQYF
medium-sized	14	TRBV6-1	TRBD1	TRBJ2-3	TGTGCCAGCAGGACTGGACAGGGAGCAGATACGCAGTATTTT	CASRTGQGADTQYF
few	12	TRBV12-3/TRBV12-4	.	TRBJ2-3	TGTGCCAGCAGTAAAGGGGGAGATACGCAGTATTTT	CASSKGGDTQYF
.	18	TRBV20-1	.	TRBJ2-1	TGCAGTGCTGGATCCCGGGGAGGACAACTGAGCTCATACAATGAGCAGTTCTTC	CSAGSRGGQLSSYNEQFF
.	14	TRBV2	TRBD1	TRBJ2-5	TGTGGCAGAGTCCGGGACAGGGGGTCAGAGACCCAGTACTTC	CGRVRDRGSETQYF
.	15	TRBV30	TRBD1	TRBJ2-6	TGTGCCTGGAGTAACAGGGGATTGGGGGCCAACGTCCTGACTTTC	CAWSNRGLGANVLTF
.	16	TRBV6-1	.	TRBJ1-1	TGTGCCAGCAGTGAAGCACGGGGGCTATTGAACACTGAAGCTTTCTTT	CASSEARGLLNTEAFF
many	15	TRBV24-1	TRBD2	TRBJ2-5	TGTGCCACCAGTGAAGCGGGAGGGCATGAAGAGACCCAGTACTTC	CATSEAGGHEETQYF
.	13	TRBV12-3/TRBV12-4	.	TRBJ1-1	TGTGCCAGCAGCCGAGACAGTGACACTGAAGCTTTCTTT	CASSRDSDTEAFF
many	15	TRBV5-4	.	TRBJ1-1	TGTGCCAGCAGCTTGGCCGGTGGTCTGAACACTGAAGCTTTCTTT	CASSLAGGLNTEAFF
.	14	TRBV11-2	.	TRBJ2-7	TGTGCCAGCAGCTTAACGGACGTAGCCTACGAGCAGTACTTC	CASSLTDVAYEQYF
many	12	TRBV11-2	.	TRBJ2-3	TGTGCCAGCAGCTCTATCAAGGATACGCAGTATTTT	CASSSIKDTQYF
medium-sized	16	TRBV6-1	TRBD1	TRBJ1-3	TGTGCCAGCAGTCAGACAGGGCGATTCCCGGGGGGCACCATATATTTT	CASSQTGRFPGGTIYF
.	15	TRBV3-1	TRBD1	TRBJ1-6	TGTGCCAGCAGCCGAACAGGGGCCGTTGGATCACCCCTCCACTTT	CASSRTGAVGSPLHF
many	14	TRBV12-3/TRBV12-4	.	TRBJ1-1	TGTGCCAGCAGCTTAGGGGCTCTGAACACTGAAGCTTTCTTT	CASSLGALNTEAFF
medium-sized	13	TRBV30	.	TRBJ2-2	TGTGCCTGGAGTACGTACAGCACCGGGGAGCTGTTTTTT	CAWSTYSTGELFF
.	12	TRBV10-2	.	TRBJ2-7	TGCGCCAGCACCACCGGTTCCTACGAGCAGTACTTC	CASTTGSYEQYF
medium-sized	15	TRBV6-1	TRBD1	TRBJ2-7	TGTGCCAGCGTCAAGTCCGGGACAGGGATATACGAGCAGTACTTC	CASVKSGTGIYEQYF
.	11	TRBV11-2	.	TRBJ2-7	TGTGCCAGCACCAACTCCTACGAGCAGTACTTC	CASTNSYEQYF
medium-sized	15	TRBV6-1	TRBD2	TRBJ2-2	TGTGCCAGCAGCCCCATAGCGGGAGGCCCCGGGGAGCTGTTTTTT	CASSPIAGGPGELFF
many	14	TRBV20-1	.	TRBJ1-5	TGCAGTGCTAGAGATGAGGGAAACCGTCAGCCCCAGCATTTT	CSARDEGNRQPQHF
medium-sized	9	TRBV20-1	.	TRBJ1-2	TGCAGTGCTAGTCCCGGCTACACCTTC	CSASPGYTF
few	17	TRBV6-4	.	TRBJ2-3	TGTGCCAGCATTGACTTCTACAGTGTTAGGGGTACAGATACGCAGTATTTT	CASIDFYSVRGTDTQYF
many	13	TRBV19	.	TRBJ1-4	TGTGCCAGTAGTCCCAGGATCAGTGAAAAACTGTTTTTT	CASSPRISEKLFF
.	11	TRBV6-1	.	TRBJ2-7	TGTGCCAGCACTGGGGGGAGAGAGCAGTACTTC	CASTGGREQYF
many	14	TRBV6-1	.	TRBJ1-4	TGTGCCAGCAGAACCGACAGGAATAATGAAAAACTGTTTTTT	CASRTDRNNEKLFF
few	15	TRBV2	.	TRBJ1-1	TGTGCCAGCAGTGCCTCCACGGCGGGTGTATCCGAAGCTTTCTTT	CASSASTAGVSEAFF
many	15	TRBV5-6	.	TRBJ1-6	TGTGCCAGCAGCTTGCTTGAGGAACTTTATTCACCCCTCCACTTT	CASSLLEELYSPLHF
.	15	TRBV6-5	.	TRBJ2-3	TGTGCCAGCAGTTACAGTGGTTTAAGCACAGATCCGCAGTATTTT	CASSYSGLSTDPQYF
many	15	TRBV9	TRBD2	TRBJ2-1	TGTGCCAGCAGCGTAGGTAGCGGGGTGTTGAATGAGCAGTTCTTC	CASSVGSGVLNEQFF
medium-sized	16	TRBV6-5	.	TRBJ1-6	TGTGCCAGCAGTTACTGGACAGACCTAAGCAATTCACCCCTCCACTTT	CASSYWTDLSNSPLHF
many	13	TRBV20-1	TRBD2	TRBJ2-3	TGCAGTATTGTGCGGGAGGGCCTAGATACGCAGTATTTT	CSIVREGLDTQYF
many	13	TRBV18	.	TRBJ1-1	TGTGCCAGCTCGACCAGCGAGAACACTGAAGCTTTCTTT	CASSTSENTEAFF
.	17	TRBV12-3/TRBV12-4	TRBD1	TRBJ1-2	TGTGCCAGCAGTGTAAACTCCCCGGGACAGGGCTGGCTTGGCTACACCTTC	CASSVNSPGQGWLGYTF
many	14	TRBV2	.	TRBJ2-4	TGTGCCAGCAAAACAGGGATAGCCAAAAACATTCAGTACTTC	CASKTGIAKNIQYF
.	14	TRBV5-6	TRBD2	TRBJ2-5	TGTGCCAGCAGCTCTAGCGGGGGGGAAGAGACCCAGTACTTC	CASSSSGGEETQYF
medium-sized	16	TRBV10-3	TRBD1	TRBJ2-7	TGTGCCATCAGTGAGGGCCGGACAGGGGTCAACTACGAGCAGTACTTC	CAISEGRTGVNYEQYF
many	20	TRBV6-6	.	TRBJ1-5	TGTGCCAGCAGTTCGGGTCGTTTAGTATCGGCAGGAGCTAGGAATCAGCCCCAGCATTTT	CASSSGRLVSAGARNQPQHF
.	16	TRBV12-3/TRBV12-4	TRBD2	TRBJ2-3	TGTGCCAGCAGTCCCGGAGCGGGAGGATCCACAGATACGCAGTATTTT	CASSPGAGGSTDTQYF
medium-sized	13	TRBV7-2	.	TRBJ2-7	TGTGCCAGCAGCCTTGGACAGATGTACGAGCAGTACTTC	CASSLGQMYEQYF
few	13	TRBV27	.	TRBJ2-3	TGTGCCAGCAAACTAGGGTACACAGATACGCAGTATTTT	CASKLGYTDTQYF
.	15	TRBV9	.	TRBJ2-5	TGTGCCAGCATCGTTTACATAGGGGACCAAGAGACCCAGTACTTT	CASIVYIGDQETQYF
.	13	TRBV6-1	.	TRBJ2-2	TGTGCCAGCAGCAGCCCGAACACCGGGGAGCTGTTTTTT	CASSSPNTGELFF
many	14	TRBV20-1	.	TRBJ2-3	TGCAGTGCTAGAGACCTTCTTGCCACAGATACGCAGTATTTT	CSARDLLATDTQYF